This entry lists 31 T cell receptor beta chains sequenced from one sample in a study of T cells in localized non-small cell lung cancer. The assay was immunoSEQ multiplex PCR, and TCRdb's table has in-frame clones only and misses some. The sample holds 4,000 or so clones, 20% to 25% seen once. The sequencing here drew on lung tumor tissue, taken before any cancer treatment. The origin of the receptors is a woman aged 40-69 years with stage I lung adenocarcinoma.

The chain joins TRBV6-8 to TRBJ1-1; TRBD1 aligns across 9 bases. J gave up 7 bases and V 8 bases, and 14 bases lay outside the gene matches. Germline V gene lookup returns CDR1 MNHGY and CDR2 SAAAGT. CDR3 length: 15 amino acids. The CDR3, as DNA: TGTGCCAGCGGGGAGGACAGGGGCAAACGAGGTGAAGCTTTCTTT. Translating it yields CASGEDRGKRGEAFF.

In its sample, this clone ranks as medium-sized. This rearrangement joins TRBV6-1 to TRBJ1-1; D is unresolved. Germline CDR1 and CDR2: MNHNS and SASEGT. The CDR3 extends over 14 amino acids. V lost 1 base and J lost 1, with 7 bases in between. The CDR3 nucleotides read TGTGCCAGCAGTGAAGACTCGGGGAACACTGAAGCTTTCTTT. Protein sequence: CASSEDSGNTEAFF.

The J gene is TRBJ2-3, the V gene TRBV18; D gene ambiguous. This CDR3 comprises 15 residues. Trimming cost V 0 bases and J 5 bases, with 12 bases left between them. Germline CDR1 is KGHSH and CDR2 is LQKENI. In nucleotides, the CDR3 is TGTGCCAGCTCACCACCCCCCCCTAACGGAGATACGCAGTATTTT. This codes for CASSPPPPNGDTQYF.

This sequence joins TRBV29-1 and TRBJ1-1, with a weak D call TRBD1 (5 bases). CDR1 SQVTM and CDR2 ANQGSEA come from the germline V gene. This CDR3 has 15 amino acids. Trimming left V 0 bases short and J 4 bases short, with 15 bases between. CDR3 sequence reads: CSVEDGAGLATEAFF. CDR3 DNA sequence: TGCAGCGTTGAAGATGGGGCGGGATTGGCCACTGAAGCTTTCTTT.

This clone is judged medium-sized. The gene calls are TRBV11-3 and TRBJ2-3; the D gene is possibly TRBD1 (5 bases). The germline CDR1 and CDR2 sequences are SGHNT and YENEEA. The ends were cut back, 4 bases at V and 6 bases at J, with 17 bases in the middle. This CDR3 has 15 residues. The CDR3 reads CASSSRQHPGDTQYF. In nucleotides, the CDR3 is TGTGCCAGCAGCTCTAGACAGCACCCTGGGGATACGCAGTATTTT.

This clone turned up a few times. The chain employs TRBV28 and TRBJ1-4; 8 bases are shared with TRBD1. Germline trimming cut 6 bases from V and 0 bases from J; bases unmatched to any gene: 3. CDR3 length equals 15 residues. Germline V gene data show CDR1 as MDHEN and CDR2 as SYDVKM. The CDR3 is CASRRQGSTNEKLFF. CDR3 sequence (DNA): TGTGCCAGCAGGCGACAGGGGTCAACTAATGAAAAACTGTTTTTT.

The chain recombines TRBV28 with TRBJ2-7, with D maybe TRBD1 (7 bases). Looked up from germline, CDR1 is MDHEN and CDR2 is SYDVKM. V was clipped by 2 bases and J by 6 bases, with 17 bases between them. This CDR3 is 15 amino acids long. The CDR3 DNA reads as TGTGCCAGCAGTTTACTAGACAGGGCGGGATTCGAGCAGTACTTC. This encodes CASSLLDRAGFEQYF.

A few counts support this clone. This chain links TRBV6-8 with TRBJ2-5, with unresolved D. Trimming stripped 1 base from V and 2 bases from J, with 8 bases between. The V gene's germline CDR1 is MNHGY and CDR2 SAAAGT. The CDR3 has 14 amino acids. The CDR3 DNA reads TGTGCCAGCAGTTACTACATGTGGCAAGAGACCCAGTACTTC. Its translation is CASSYYMWQETQYF.

In this sample, this clone turned up a few times. V and J are TRBV9 and TRBJ2-1; a weak D match, TRBD1 (6 bases). The CDR3 covers 13 residues. Germline V gene sequence: CDR1 SGDLS, CDR2 YYNGEE. Trimming removed 7 bases at V and 8 bases at J, with 16 bases between. CDR3 residues: CASARTVPDEQFF. The CDR3 region has the DNA TGTGCCAGCGCAAGGACAGTGCCGGATGAGCAGTTCTTC.

The chain carries TRBV5-1 and TRBJ1-4; D not resolved. Trimming took 1 base from V and 0 from J, leaving 13 bases between them. Germline CDR1 and CDR2: SGHRS and YFSETQ. The CDR3 has 17 residues. The chain's CDR3 is CASSLSPLGTTNEKLFF. The CDR3 nucleotides read TGCGCCAGCAGCTTGTCACCCTTGGGAACAACTAATGAAAAACTGTTTTTT. Variable domain in full (rest from reference TRBV5-1 and TRBJ1-4): KAGVTQTPRYLIKTRGQQVTLSCSPISGHRSVSWYQQTPGQGLQFLFEYFSETQRNKGNFPGRFSGRQFSNSRSEMNVSTLELGDSALYLCASSLSPLGTTNEKLFFGSGTQLSVL.

The table lists this clone with a few counts. No conserved phenylalanine or tryptophan is present at the end of the CDR3, so a read error is the likely explanation. The DNA is omitted, as the CDR3 cannot be located on it reliably, and the CDR3 follows TCRdb's listing. This chain connects TRBV6-8 to TRBJ1-2. Germline values: CDR1 MNHGY, CDR2 SAAAGT. Counting both end residues, the CDR3 totals 14 amino acids. The CDR3 spells CASRTDRRGIRVYL.

This clone is termed large. The rearrangement links TRBV6-8 to TRBJ1-3; D not resolved. V was pared by 2 bases and J by 0 bases, with 8 bases between. CDR3 length equals 15 residues. Germline V gene data show CDR1 as MNHGY and CDR2 as SAAAGT. The CDR3 here is CASSYRDFSGNTIYF. The CDR3 coding sequence is TGTGCCAGCAGTTACCGAGACTTCTCTGGAAACACCATATATTTT.

This clone is deemed medium-sized. The chain recombines TRBV11-3 with TRBJ2-5; the match to TRBD2 covers 7 bases. Germline CDR1 SGHNT, CDR2 YENEEA. Losses at the gene ends were 0 bases for V and 2 bases for J; bases not matched to a gene: 0. The CDR3 has 14 residues. The CDR3 DNA sequence: TGTGCCAGCAGCTTAGACGGGGGGCAAGAGACCCAGTACTTC. Translation: CASSLDGGQETQYF.

The rearrangement joins TRBV19 to TRBJ2-2; 11 bases map to TRBD1. With 6 bases clipped from V and 5 bases from J, the junction kept 11 bases outside the gene matches. The length of the CDR3 is 17 residues. Germline V gives CDR1 LNHDA, CDR2 SQIVND (reference sequence). CDR3 nucleotide sequence: TGTGCCAGTAGAAGGGACAGGGGGACGGGTCCTACCGGGGAGCTGTTTTTT. Its protein product is CASRRDRGTGPTGELFF.

This clone was observed a handful of times. The chain carries TRBV6-8 and TRBJ2-1; 10 positions agree with TRBD2. The V gene's germline CDR1 is MNHGY and CDR2 SAAAGT. The V and J ends lost 5 bases and 4 bases, in that order; junction bases with no gene match: 17. CDR3 length: 19 amino acids. CDR3 bases: TGTGCCAGCAGTCCTATAGAGAGCGGGGGGGCAAGACGGTACAATGAGCAGTTCTTC. It specifies CASSPIESGGARRYNEQFF.

This chain uses TRBV9 with TRBJ2-2; 7 bases fit TRBD2. Germline assignment: CDR1 SGDLS and CDR2 YYNGEE. The CDR3 consists of 14 residues. The V gene end was trimmed by 4 bases and the J gene end by 0 bases; junction bases not matched to a gene: 0. This CDR3 is CASSRGANTGELFF. DNA of the CDR3: TGTGCCAGCAGCCGGGGGGCGAACACCGGGGAGCTGTTTTTT.

CDR3 DNA sequence: TGTGCCAGCGTACTTCCGGGACCCCTCAACACTGAAGCTTTCTTT. Translation: CASVLPGPLNTEAFF. J is TRBJ1-1 and V is TRBV28; possibly TRBD1 for D (5 bases). Per the germline V gene, CDR1 is MDHEN and CDR2 is SYDVKM. CDR3 size: 15 residues. V was trimmed by 8 bases and J by 2 bases, leaving 18 bases between them.

This clone was picked up one time. This rearrangement joins TRBV12-1 to TRBJ2-7; TRBD2, the table's D call, lacks a check against the DNA. TRBV12-1 counts as a pseudogene. The CDR3 totals 15 residues. Here the CDR3 DNA reads TGTGCCAGCAGCTTTGGCCCGAGACTAGTAGGCGAGCAGTACTTC. Residues: CASSFGPRLVGEQYF.

The chain has TRBV15 and TRBJ1-5; TRBD1 might be the D (5 bases). CDR1 LNHNV and CDR2 YYDKDF come from the germline V gene (reference sequence). There are 16 residues in the CDR3. Trimming took off 0 bases at V and 3 bases at J, with 12 bases between the two ends. The CDR3 region has the DNA TGTGCCACCAGCAGAGATCGGGGGGAGACCAATCAGCCCCAGCATTTT. Protein sequence: CATSRDRGETNQPQHF.

The rearrangement joins TRBV18 to TRBJ2-5; weak D call: TRBD1 (6 bases). Germline lookup yields CDR1 KGHSH and CDR2 LQKENI. The CDR3 contains 14 residues. Deletions cut 0 bases from V and 4 bases from J, with 9 bases between. The CDR3 protein is CASSPPRGGETQYF. The CDR3 DNA reads as TGTGCCAGCTCACCACCGAGAGGGGGAGAGACCCAGTACTTC.

This clone is labeled medium-sized. V and J are TRBV5-3 and TRBJ1-1; D unresolved. TRBV5-3 has ORF status, its function being uncertain. The germline V and J ends were trimmed by 0 bases and 3 bases, with 15 bases remaining between them. This CDR3 has 16 amino acids. CDR3: CARSLGVTLPHTEAFF. DNA of the CDR3: TGTGCCAGAAGCTTGGGTGTGACACTTCCGCACACTGAAGCTTTCTTT.

The chain couples TRBV10-2 to TRBJ2-2, with D possibly matching TRBD2 (5 bases). Germline CDR1 and CDR2: WSHSY and SAAADI. V was shortened by 8 bases and J by 6 bases, with 10 bases between the two germline ends. CDR3 length: 12 residues. CDR3 loop: CASAEGPGELFF. In nucleotides, the CDR3 is TGCGCCAGCGCAGAGGGTCCCGGGGAGCTGTTTTTT.

There are a few counts of this clone. As DNA, the CDR3 is TGTGCCAGTAGTATCGGCCAGGACACTGAAGCTTTCTTT. This sequence encodes CASSIGQDTEAFF. V and J are TRBV19 and TRBJ1-1; D remains ambiguous. V was trimmed by 3 bases and J by 3 bases, leaving 8 bases between them. The CDR3 is 13 residues long. Germline lookup yields CDR1 LNHDA and CDR2 SQIVND (reference sequence).

The chain uses TRBV7-5 and TRBJ2-1; the table's D call of TRBD2 was not tested on the DNA. TRBV7-5 is a recognized pseudogene. This CDR3 comprises 15 residues. The CDR3 bases are TGTGCCAGCAGCCGAAAGCGGGGCTCCTACAATGAGCAGTTCTTC. Its protein product is CASSRKRGSYNEQFF.

V and J are TRBV29-1 and TRBJ2-1; TRBD2 might be the D (7 bases). Germline CDR1 is SQVTM and CDR2 is ANQGSEA. CDR3 length: 16 amino acids. Trimming took 7 bases from V and 9 from J, leaving 28 bases between them. CDR3 protein: CSAIRSRGGALGEQFF. The CDR3 bases are TGCAGCGCAATCCGGAGTCGAGGGGGGGCCTTGGGTGAGCAGTTCTTC.

A single count supports this clone. The chain is built from TRBV19 and TRBJ2-7; 10 bases are shared with TRBD1. The V segment lost 6 bases and the J segment 1 base; nucleotides outside the gene matches: 9. The CDR3 sequence is 16 residues long. Germline V gives CDR1 LNHDA, CDR2 SQIVND (reference sequence). CDR3 loop: CASRTRDRGLSYEQYF. CDR3 in DNA: TGTGCCAGTAGGACCCGGGACAGGGGACTATCCTACGAGCAGTACTTC.

The rearrangement links TRBV19 to TRBJ1-4; D is possibly TRBD1 (6 bases). V was shortened by 0 bases and J by 17 bases, with 16 bases between the two germline ends. There are 13 residues in the CDR3. CDR1 is LNHDA, CDR2 SQIVND, per germline (reference sequence). The CDR3 DNA reads as TGTGCCAGTAGTATAGAAAAGGGACAACGGAGTTTTTTT. Its translation is CASSIEKGQRSFF.

A few counts support this clone. The chain joins TRBV6-8 to TRBJ2-7; perhaps TRBD2 as D (5 bases). The V and J ends lost 6 bases and 0 bases respectively, with 15 bases between them. Germline values: CDR1 MNHGY, CDR2 SAAAGT. The CDR3 covers 15 residues. For the CDR3, the DNA is TGTGCCAGCAGCCCCCGGTTAGGAGGCTCCTACGAGCAGTACTTC. It yields the protein CASSPRLGGSYEQYF.

This clone was counted a few times. This chain connects TRBV30 to TRBJ1-1; 8 nucleotides agree with TRBD1. CDR3 length: 15 amino acids. Per the germline V gene, CDR1 is GTSNPN and CDR2 is SVGIG (reference sequence). The V segment lost 4 bases and the J segment 0 bases; nucleotides outside the gene matches: 7. For the CDR3, the DNA is TGTGCCTGGATTGGCAGGGGGCTACTGAACACTGAAGCTTTCTTT. This encodes CAWIGRGLLNTEAFF.

The sample holds a few counts of this clone. V gene TRBV6-8 combines with J gene TRBJ2-2, with D perhaps TRBD2 (6 bases). Germline values: CDR1 MNHGY, CDR2 SAAAGT. V lost 2 bases and J 8 bases, leaving 9 bases between the germline ends. The CDR3 sequence is 13 residues long. The CDR3 protein is CASSYREAGELFF. In DNA form, the CDR3 reads TGTGCCAGCAGTTACAGGGAGGCAGGGGAGCTGTTTTTT.

This clone was picked up a small number of times. The chain's CDR3 is CASSGLAGGRDTQYF. The CDR3, as DNA: TGTGCCAGCAGCGGACTAGCGGGGGGGAGGGATACGCAGTATTTT. J is TRBJ2-3 and V is TRBV11-3, with 15 bases lining up with TRBD2. The CDR3 spans 15 residues. Germline CDR1 SGHNT, CDR2 YENEEA. The V and J ends lost 5 bases and 6 bases, in that order; junction bases with no gene match: 3.